Below are 31 T cell receptor beta chains sequenced from a single sample in a study of beta chain features in type 1 diabetes. Findings of the study overall: Shorter TCRB CDR3s, moderately but significantly so, were found in Type 1 diabetes patients in all four CD4+ subsets.

TCRB transcripts that were expressed got sequenced, as all of the isolated RNA had been reverse transcribed. The table came from immunoSEQ multiplex PCR; TCRdb's copy has only in-frame clones and leaves some out. This sample has almost 350,000 clones; roughly 9% occur once, and the top ten carry 0.9% to 1.1%. The antigens these receptors bind are not known. The sequenced sample was central memory CD4+ T cells from blood. These TCRs come from a young man with type 1 diabetes.

The chain recombines TRBV6-5 with TRBJ2-7; TRBD2 aligns across 8 bases. Trimming cost V 6 bases and J 3 bases; bases outside gene matches: 7. CDR1 is MNHEY, CDR2 SVGAGI, per germline. CDR3 length: 14 amino acids. Here the CDR3 DNA reads TGTGCCAGCAGAGCGACGGGGGGGATCTACGAGCAGTACTTC. Encoded protein: CASRATGGIYEQYF.

V usage is TRBV19 and J usage is TRBJ1-1, with D possibly TRBD1 on 5 matching bases. Germline-derived CDR1 and CDR2 are LNHDA and SQIVND (reference sequence). V was pared by 3 bases and J by 3 bases, with 20 bases between. CDR3 size: 17 residues. In DNA form, the CDR3 reads TGTGCCAGTAGTATCCCTCATTGGGCTACAGGAGACACTGAAGCTTTCTTT. Translating gives CASSIPHWATGDTEAFF.

This clone has only a few counts. The V gene is TRBV27, the J gene TRBJ1-2; D not certain. The CDR3 runs 14 residues. The V gene lost 2 bases and the J gene lost 0 bases, with 7 bases spanning the gap. The V gene's germline CDR1 is MNHEY and CDR2 SMNVEV (reference sequence). In nucleotides, the CDR3 is TGTGCCAGCAGTTTAAGACATTCTAACTATGGCTACACCTTC. Protein sequence: CASSLRHSNYGYTF.

In this sample, this clone turned up a few times. The sample holds other DNA sequences that translate to the same CDR3. The V gene is TRBV30, the J gene TRBJ1-1; D might be TRBD1 (5 bases). V lost 2 bases, J lost 8 bases, and 9 bases lay in between. This CDR3 comprises 11 residues. From germline, CDR1 is GTSNPN and CDR2 SVGIG (reference sequence). CDR3 in DNA: TGTGCCTGGAGTTCGGGACGGGAAGCTTTCTTT. Translated, it gives CAWSSGREAFF.

The genes are TRBV7-2 and TRBJ2-6; the D gene is possibly TRBD1 (5 bases). From germline, CDR1 is SGHTA and CDR2 FQGNSA. The CDR3 runs to 14 residues. V lost 11 bases and J lost 3, with 14 bases in between. The CDR3 loop is CARVRGGGANVLTF. The CDR3 DNA reads as TGTGCCCGAGTTAGGGGCGGTGGGGCCAACGTCCTGACTTTC.

This clone was detected a few times. The chain uses TRBV7-2 and TRBJ2-7, with D unclear. CDR1 and CDR2 from the germline V gene are SGHTA and FQGNSA. The V end lost 1 base, the J end lost 5 bases, and 24 bases lay between the germline ends. This CDR3 is 18 amino acids long. CDR3 nucleotides: TGTGCCAGCAGCTTAGAAGCTCCGCCAGCCCTGAAGGGCGACGAGCAGTACTTC. It yields the protein CASSLEAPPALKGDEQYF.

CDR3 nucleotide sequence: TGTGCCAGCAGCAATACACAGGGTGGGGATTCACCCCTCCACTTT. Encoded protein: CASSNTQGGDSPLHF. This chain links TRBV7-2 with TRBJ1-6; a possible D gene is TRBD1 (6 bases). The ends were cut back, 5 bases at V and 8 bases at J, with 16 bases in the middle. The CDR3 extends over 15 amino acids. Germline-derived CDR1 and CDR2 are SGHTA and FQGNSA.

This clone was detected a few times. The chain joins TRBV5-1 to TRBJ2-3; perhaps D is TRBD1 or TRBD2 (6 bases each). The CDR3 runs to 14 residues. The ends were cut back, 3 bases at V and 2 bases at J, with 10 bases in the middle. Germline V gives CDR1 SGHRS, CDR2 YFSETQ. CDR3 DNA: TGCGCCAGCAGCTATCGGGGGCACACAGATACGCAGTATTTT. Its translation is CASSYRGHTDTQYF.

With regard to this clone: This sequence may be a read error, since a much larger clone differs from it by one base. V and J are TRBV7-9 and TRBJ2-2; D may be TRBD1 (5 bases). Germline V gene data show CDR1 as SEHNR and CDR2 as FQNEAQ (reference sequence). The CDR3 contains 15 residues. V lost 1 base to trimming and J lost 0 bases, with 6 bases between them. The CDR3 region is CASSLGGANTGELFF. CDR3 in DNA: TGTGCCAGCAGCTTAGGGGGCGCGAACACCGGGGAGCTGTTTTTT.

This clone showed up just a few times. The V and J genes are TRBV21-1 and TRBJ2-6. TRBV21-1 is a pseudogene segment. The CDR3 runs to 17 residues. CDR3: CASSKGGVEAGANVLTF. In DNA form, the CDR3 reads TGTGCCAGCAGCAAAGGGGGTGTTGAGGCTGGGGCCAACGTCCTGACTTTC.

This clone showed up just a few times. This sequence joins TRBV9 and TRBJ2-3, with 8 bases that match TRBD2. The ends lost 2 bases at V and 3 bases at J; junction bases unmatched: 5. In germline, CDR1 is SGDLS, CDR2 YYNGEE. The CDR3 has 15 residues. The DNA for the CDR3 is TGTGCCAGCAGCGTCTTAGCGGGGAAAACAGATACGCAGTATTTT. This gives the protein CASSVLAGKTDTQYF.

This clone has only a few counts. The chain employs TRBV19 and TRBJ1-2; no reliable D call. The CDR3 extends over 13 amino acids. V was clipped by 3 bases and J by 8 bases, with 13 bases between them. In germline, CDR1 is LNHDA, CDR2 SQIVND (reference sequence). In nucleotides, the CDR3 is TGTGCCAGTAGTATCTGGCAGGAGGGAGGCTACACCTTC. This encodes CASSIWQEGGYTF.

The chain combines TRBV7-2 with TRBJ1-3; D is undetermined. CDR3 size: 14 residues. V gave up 5 bases and J gave up 0 bases, with 8 bases separating them. CDR1 and CDR2 from the germline V gene are SGHTA and FQGNSA. The chain's CDR3 is CASSPGYSGNTIYF. The CDR3 nucleotides are TGTGCCAGCAGCCCCGGATACTCTGGAAACACCATATATTTT.

This clone was found many times. J is TRBJ2-2 and V is TRBV5-4, with D tentatively TRBD2 (5 bases). Trimming took 2 bases from V and 0 from J, leaving 8 bases between them. The germline V gene encodes CDR1 SGHNT and CDR2 YYREEE (reference sequence). CDR3 length equals 15 residues. The DNA of the CDR3 is TGTGCCAGCAGCTTAGCGGTGTCGAACACCGGGGAGCTGTTTTTT. The encoded protein is CASSLAVSNTGELFF. Filled out from reference TRBV5-4 and TRBJ2-2, the complete variable domain reads ETGVTQSPTHLIKTRGQQVTLRCSSQSGHNTVSWYQQALGQGPQFIFQYYREEENGRGNFPPRFSGLQFPNYSSELNVNALELDDSALYLCASSLAVSNTGELFFGEGSRLTVL.

The rearrangement links TRBV6-6 to TRBJ1-1; D unresolved. Trimming shortened V by 4 bases and J by 4 bases, and 10 bases separated the two germline ends. The CDR3 length is 13 residues. Germline V gene data show CDR1 as MNHNY and CDR2 as SVGAGI (reference sequence). CDR3 protein: CASSLDPSTEAFF. DNA of the CDR3: TGTGCCAGCAGTTTGGACCCGAGCACTGAAGCTTTCTTT.

The sample holds a few counts of this clone. The chain carries TRBV5-1 and TRBJ1-6, with unresolved D. Germline V gene data show CDR1 as SGHRS and CDR2 as YFSETQ. V was clipped by 0 bases and J by 10 bases, with 11 bases between them. The CDR3 length is 14 residues. CDR3 region: CASSLADASSPLHF. The CDR3 bases are TGCGCCAGCAGCTTGGCCGACGCCTCCTCACCCCTCCACTTT. The full variable domain, rest sourced from reference TRBV5-1 and TRBJ1-6, is KAGVTQTPRYLIKTRGQQVTLSCSPISGHRSVSWYQQTPGQGLQFLFEYFSETQRNKGNFPGRFSGRQFSNSRSEMNVSTLELGDSALYLCASSLADASSPLHFGNGTRLTVT.

In this sample, this clone turned up a few times. V gene TRBV18 combines with J gene TRBJ2-7, with TRBD1 identical over 7 bases. V gave up 6 bases and J gave up 6 bases; unmatched junction bases: 5. The CDR3 runs 12 residues. In germline, CDR1 is KGHSH, CDR2 LQKENI. Here the CDR3 reads CASSLRQGEQYF. In DNA, the CDR3 is TGTGCCAGCTCGTTACGACAGGGCGAGCAGTACTTC.

Ten or more counts support this clone. The rearrangement links TRBV27 to TRBJ1-4, with 8 bases aligning to TRBD1. The CDR3 loop spans 14 amino acids. Germline assignment: CDR1 MNHEY and CDR2 SMNVEV (reference sequence). V lost 3 bases to trimming and J lost 7 bases; unmatched junction nucleotides: 4. CDR3 sequence reads: CASSFGQGVEKLFF. DNA of the CDR3: TGTGCCAGCAGTTTTGGACAGGGCGTTGAAAAACTGTTTTTT.

This clone was seen only a few times. The J gene is TRBJ2-1, the V gene TRBV9; D may be TRBD2 (5 bases). Germline V CDR1 and CDR2: SGDLS, YYNGEE. V dropped 3 bases and J dropped 8 bases, with 18 bases sitting between them. This CDR3 region has 15 residues. The CDR3 reads CASSAPHGTGDEQFF. DNA for the CDR3: TGTGCCAGCAGCGCTCCTCACGGAACCGGGGATGAGCAGTTCTTC. The variable domain in full, with the rest retrieved from reference TRBV9 and TRBJ2-1, is DSGVTQTPKHLITATGQRVTLRCSPRSGDLSVYWYQQSLDQGLQFLIQYYNGEERAKGNILERFSAQQFPDLHSELNLSSLELGDSALYFCASSAPHGTGDEQFFGPGTRLTVL.

The J gene is TRBJ2-6, the V gene TRBV5-1, with D uncertain. From germline, CDR1 is SGHRS and CDR2 YFSETQ. V shed 5 bases and J shed 2 bases, with 11 bases lying between them. The CDR3 runs 15 residues. The CDR3 here is CASRRVEPGANVLTF. In DNA, the CDR3 is TGCGCCAGCAGACGAGTCGAGCCTGGGGCCAACGTCCTGACTTTC.

In this sample, this clone turned up a few times. The genes are TRBV6-5 and TRBJ1-1, with D possibly matching TRBD1 (5 bases). CDR3 size: 14 residues. V was cut by 0 bases and J by 3 bases, with 8 bases left in between. Germline CDR1 is MNHEY and CDR2 is SVGAGI. DNA of the CDR3: TGTGCCAGCAGTTACTCGGGACTACACACTGAAGCTTTCTTT. It translates to CASSYSGLHTEAFF.

The chain carries TRBV30 and TRBJ2-7; 7 bases match TRBD1. Germline assignment: CDR1 GTSNPN and CDR2 SVGIG (reference sequence). Unmatched junction bases numbered 4, after V lost 5 bases and J lost 0 bases. The CDR3 has 13 residues. The DNA of the CDR3 is TGTGCCTGGGTATCAGGGGGCTCCTACGAGCAGTACTTC. Residues: CAWVSGGSYEQYF. Combining the CDR3 with reference TRBV30 and TRBJ2-7 gives the whole variable domain SQTIHQWPATLVQPVGSPLSLECTVEGTSNPNLYWYRQAAGRGLQLLFYSVGIGQISSEVPQNLSASRPQDRQFILSSKKLLLSDSGFYLCAWVSGGSYEQYFGPGTRLTVT.

This clone appeared a few times. The chain joins TRBV2 to TRBJ2-5; D ambiguous. Germline CDR1 reads SNHLY; CDR2 reads FYNNEI. V gave up 4 bases and J gave up 3 bases, with 12 bases separating them. The CDR3 is made up of 14 amino acids. Here the CDR3 reads CASSGGIEEETQYF. Here the CDR3 DNA reads TGTGCCAGCAGTGGAGGCATCGAAGAAGAGACCCAGTACTTC.

In its sample, this clone was seen a few times. The V and J genes are TRBV7-2 and TRBJ1-6, with D possibly being TRBD1 (5 bases). Trimming left V 3 bases short and J 6 bases short, with 12 bases between. In germline, CDR1 is SGHTA, CDR2 FQGNSA. The CDR3 is 15 residues long. The CDR3 spells CASSFGTVSNSPLHF. The CDR3 region has the DNA TGTGCCAGCAGCTTTGGGACGGTATCTAATTCACCCCTCCACTTT.

This clone was found a few times. The DNA is left out, because the CDR3 cannot be placed on it with certainty; the CDR3 is given as TCRdb lists it. V gene TRBV19 combines with J gene TRBJ2-2. Termini included, the CDR3 measures 16 amino acids. CDR1 LNHDA and CDR2 SQIVND come from the germline V gene (reference sequence). The CDR3 reads CASSLRFGAGPGELFF.

This rearrangement joins TRBV19 to TRBJ1-5, with D tentatively TRBD1 (5 bases). CDR3 length equals 13 residues. CDR1 and CDR2 from the germline V gene are LNHDA and SQIVND (reference sequence). V lost 5 bases and J 4 bases, leaving 9 bases between the germline ends. CDR3 sequence reads: CASSRGGNQPQHF. The DNA for the CDR3 is TGTGCCAGTAGTCGGGGGGGGAATCAGCCCCAGCATTTT.

The chain recombines TRBV7-9 with TRBJ1-6, with TRBD1 matching over 10 bases. The CDR3 length is 15 residues. In germline, CDR1 is SEHNR, CDR2 FQNEAQ (reference sequence). V trimming: 6 bases; J trimming: 7 bases; junction bases outside the gene matches: 6. The CDR3 spells CASRLGTGVNSPLHF. In DNA form, the CDR3 reads TGTGCCAGCAGGCTCGGGACAGGGGTAAATTCACCCCTCCACTTT. Drawing the rest from reference TRBV7-9 and TRBJ1-6, the complete variable domain is DTGVSQNPRHKITKRGQNVTFRCDPISEHNRLYWYRQTLGQGPEFLTYFQNEAQLEKSRLLSDRFSAERPKGSFSTLEIQRTEQGDSAMYLCASRLGTGVNSPLHFGNGTRLTVT.

The chain links TRBV7-9 to TRBJ1-6, with a weak D call TRBD1 (5 bases). Per the germline V gene, CDR1 is SEHNR and CDR2 is FQNEAQ (reference sequence). Trimming removed 2 bases from V and 8 bases from J, with 7 bases in between. The CDR3 consists of 13 residues. The CDR3 nucleotides are TGTGCCAGCAGCTTACAGGGAGATTCACCCCTCCACTTT. Translation: CASSLQGDSPLHF. Using reference TRBV7-9 and TRBJ1-6 for the parts outside the CDR3, the full variable domain is DTGVSQNPRHKITKRGQNVTFRCDPISEHNRLYWYRQTLGQGPEFLTYFQNEAQLEKSRLLSDRFSAERPKGSFSTLEIQRTEQGDSAMYLCASSLQGDSPLHFGNGTRLTVT.

This chain uses TRBV2 with TRBJ2-7; D uncertain. V was trimmed by 5 bases and J by 2 bases, leaving 7 bases between them. The CDR3 covers 12 residues. Germline CDR1 SNHLY, CDR2 FYNNEI. Here the CDR3 DNA reads TGTGCCAGCAGTTGGAATACCTACGAGCAGTACTTC. Amino acids: CASSWNTYEQYF.

This clone was observed a handful of times. V usage is TRBV2 and J usage is TRBJ2-5; D not resolved. There are 13 residues in the CDR3. The ends were cut back, 8 bases at V and 1 base at J, with 11 bases in the middle. Germline assignment: CDR1 SNHLY and CDR2 FYNNEI. CDR3 sequence (DNA): TGTGCCAGCCGCGCACCGCCCCAAGAGACCCAGTACTTC. It encodes CASRAPPQETQYF.

This clone was recorded a few times. At the DNA level, this CDR3 is encoded by other sequences in the same sample as well. The chain carries TRBV9 and TRBJ2-1; the match to TRBD2 covers 10 bases. The V segment lost 0 bases and the J segment 7 bases; nucleotides outside the gene matches: 7. The CDR3 contains 16 residues. Germline V lookup: CDR1 SGDLS, CDR2 YYNGEE. The DNA of the CDR3 is TGTGCCAGCAGCGTAGGCGGTAGCGGGGGGAGAAATGAGCAGTTCTTC. Encoded protein: CASSVGGSGGRNEQFF.